Listed below are T cell receptor beta chains from one sample, sequenced in a study of blood T cell repertoires in COVID-19. The assay was immunoSEQ multiplex PCR, and TCRdb's table has in-frame clones only and misses some. In the table there are fewer than 500,000 clones, 75% to 90% of which are singletons. The sample taken for sequencing was PBMCs or T cells enriched from blood (not recorded which). Source of these receptors: a young man who had recovered from COVID-19. Each CDR3 is given without its conserved first and last residue. Each record gives: CDR3 length, V gene, CDR3 protein.

>12|TRBV15
ATSRGQGISPLH
>15|TRBV9
ASSATGLAGITDTQY
>11|TRBV11-2
ASSSGLFNEQF
>13|TRBV6-5
ASRQGFASTDTQY
>12|TRBV29-1
SAEREWGTGELF
>12|TRBV24-1
ATSDSGFSGELF
>13|TRBV27
ASSLKAGGVSEQY
>14|TRBV11-1
ASSASGQGEFDGYT
>10|TRBV20-1
SASQTGNTQY
>12|TRBV7-9
ASSLGPANYGYT
>13|TRBV5-1
ASSLAGTDYSPLH
>11|TRBV7-2
ASSAGTGRGYT
>12|TRBV6-2/TRBV6-3
ASSYSGPQETQY
>13|TRBV20-1
SASLRQGPTGELF
>11|TRBV30
AWSVHSGRPQH
>10|TRBV28
ASTDREETQY
>14|TRBV27
ASSLSRQGLSYEQY
>13|TRBV9
ASSVGWEGSEPQH
>12|TRBV27
ASKSPGYYNEQF
>12|TRBV19
ASSITGAKFGYT
>13|TRBV9
ASSVVILAKNIQY
>14|TRBV12-5
ASGLAGGPSTDTQY
>14|TRBV7-2
ASSLARTGSGEKLF
>13|TRBV28
ASPPAAGGPREQF
>12|TRBV3-1/TRBV3-2
ASSPGQPPAEQY
>10|TRBV27
ASSLRGNEQF
>12|TRBV28
ANARGQGYNEQF
>13|TRBV6-4
ASSVGGIGTDTQY
>16|TRBV7-9
ASSPTPGQGASGNTIY
>14|TRBV27
ASSPWTVRSNTEAF
>16|TRBV3-1/TRBV3-2
ASTDHPGLAGYTGELF
>12|TRBV6-1
ASSERKGVETQY
>19|TRBV12-2
ASRLAEVFVTGGVGNQPQH
>14|TRBV9
ASSVGSGTGDNEQY
>12|TRBV10-1
ASAQRQGSPPLH
>12|TRBV23-1
ASWTGGESETQY
>12|TRBV21-1
ASSMGRVNQPQH
>14|TRBV5-6
ASSWRLTGFNYGYT
>15|TRBV2
ASRDNAWEGNYNEQF
>14|TRBV7-9
ASSLDSRGPGETQY
>14|TRBV12-5
ASGFAGRNSGNTIY
>13|TRBV5-5
ASSLPQGGIHEQF
>15|TRBV6-1
ASSEGLAGRYSYEQY
>14|TRBV4-1
ASSQTGLLYTGELF
>10|TRBV12-5
ASGRDRGGYT
>17|TRBV29-1
SVRRTGAVTSGPSDEQF